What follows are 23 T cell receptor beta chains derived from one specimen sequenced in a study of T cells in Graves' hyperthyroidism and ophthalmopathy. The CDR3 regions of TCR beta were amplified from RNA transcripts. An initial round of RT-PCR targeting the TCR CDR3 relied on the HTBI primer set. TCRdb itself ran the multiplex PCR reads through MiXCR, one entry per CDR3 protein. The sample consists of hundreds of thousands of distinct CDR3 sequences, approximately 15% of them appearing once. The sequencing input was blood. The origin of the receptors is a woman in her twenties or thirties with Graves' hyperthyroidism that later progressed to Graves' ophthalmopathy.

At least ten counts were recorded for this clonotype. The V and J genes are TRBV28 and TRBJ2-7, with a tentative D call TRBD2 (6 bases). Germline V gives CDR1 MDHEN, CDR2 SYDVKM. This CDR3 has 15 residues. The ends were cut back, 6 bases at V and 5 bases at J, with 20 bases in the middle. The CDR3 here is CASSNPAGRDHEQYF. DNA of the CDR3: TGTGCCAGCAGCAATCCCGCCGGGAGAGACCACGAGCAGTACTTC. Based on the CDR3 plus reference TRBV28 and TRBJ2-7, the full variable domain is DVKVTQSSRYLVKRTGEKVFLECVQDMDHENMFWYRQDPGLGLRLIYFSYDVKMKEKGDIPEGYSVSREKKERFSLILESASTNQTSMYLCASSNPAGRDHEQYFGPGTRLTVT.

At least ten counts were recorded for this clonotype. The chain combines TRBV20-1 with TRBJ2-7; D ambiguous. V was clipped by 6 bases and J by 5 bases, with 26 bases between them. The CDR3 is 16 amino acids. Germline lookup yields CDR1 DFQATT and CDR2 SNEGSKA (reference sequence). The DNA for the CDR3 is TGCAGTGCCGTGTCCCTATCGGCGTACCCAGTGGACGAGCAGTACTTC. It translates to CSAVSLSAYPVDEQYF.

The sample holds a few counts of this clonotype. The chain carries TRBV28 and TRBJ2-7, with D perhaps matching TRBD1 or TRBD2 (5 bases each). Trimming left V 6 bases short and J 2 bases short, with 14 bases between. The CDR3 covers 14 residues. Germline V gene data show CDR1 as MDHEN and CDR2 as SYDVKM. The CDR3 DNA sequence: TGTGCCAGCAGCTGGGGGAATTCTGCCTACGAGCAGTACTTC. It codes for CASSWGNSAYEQYF.

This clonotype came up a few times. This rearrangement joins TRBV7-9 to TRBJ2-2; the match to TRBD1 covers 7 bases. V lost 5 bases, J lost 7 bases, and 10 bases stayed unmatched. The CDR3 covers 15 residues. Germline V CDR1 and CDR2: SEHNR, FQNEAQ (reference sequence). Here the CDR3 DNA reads TGTGCCAGCAGCCCCAGACAGGGAATGGGCGGGGAGCTGTTTTTT. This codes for CASSPRQGMGGELFF. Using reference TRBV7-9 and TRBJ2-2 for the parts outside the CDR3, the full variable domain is DTGVSQNPRHKITKRGQNVTFRCDPISEHNRLYWYRQTLGQGPEFLTYFQNEAQLEKSRLLSDRFSAERPKGSFSTLEIQRTEQGDSAMYLCASSPRQGMGGELFFGEGSRLTVL.

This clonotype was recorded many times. The CDR3 loop is CASSPDRGHGYTF. In DNA, the CDR3 is TGTGCCAGCAGTCCGGACAGGGGGCATGGCTACACCTTC. The rearrangement joins TRBV2 to TRBJ1-2; 11 bases line up with TRBD1. This CDR3 has 13 residues. The V segment lost 5 bases and the J segment 6 bases; nucleotides outside the gene matches: 2. Germline V gene data show CDR1 as SNHLY and CDR2 as FYNNEI.

The CDR3 loop reads CSARDRAGVYGYTF. The CDR3 DNA reads as TGCAGTGCTAGAGACAGGGCCGGAGTCTATGGCTACACCTTC. The V gene is TRBV20-1, the J gene TRBJ1-2, with D possibly TRBD1 on 5 matching bases. Per the germline V gene, CDR1 is DFQATT and CDR2 is SNEGSKA (reference sequence). The CDR3 totals 14 residues. Trimming took off 0 bases at V and 4 bases at J, with 12 bases between the two ends.

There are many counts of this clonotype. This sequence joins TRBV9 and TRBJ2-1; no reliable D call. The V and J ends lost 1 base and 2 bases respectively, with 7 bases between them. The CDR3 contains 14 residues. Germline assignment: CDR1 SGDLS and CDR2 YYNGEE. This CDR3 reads CASSVQLTYNEQFF. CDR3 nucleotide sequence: TGTGCCAGCAGCGTACAGCTGACCTACAATGAGCAGTTCTTC.

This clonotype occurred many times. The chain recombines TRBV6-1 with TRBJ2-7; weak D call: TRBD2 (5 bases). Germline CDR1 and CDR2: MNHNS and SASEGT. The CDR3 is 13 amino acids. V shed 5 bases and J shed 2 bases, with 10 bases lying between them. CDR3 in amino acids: CASSYDGAYEQYF. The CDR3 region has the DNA TGTGCCAGCAGTTATGACGGGGCCTACGAGCAGTACTTC.

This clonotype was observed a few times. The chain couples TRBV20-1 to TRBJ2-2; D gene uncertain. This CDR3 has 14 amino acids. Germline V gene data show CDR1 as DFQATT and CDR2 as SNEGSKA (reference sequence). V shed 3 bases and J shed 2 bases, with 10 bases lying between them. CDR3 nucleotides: TGCAGTGCTAGGTGGAGCTCTAACACCGGGGAGCTGTTTTTT. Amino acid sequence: CSARWSSNTGELFF.

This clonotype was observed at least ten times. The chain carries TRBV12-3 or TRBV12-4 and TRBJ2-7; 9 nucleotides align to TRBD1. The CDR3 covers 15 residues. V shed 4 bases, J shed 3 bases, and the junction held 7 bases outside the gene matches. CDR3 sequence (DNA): TGTGCCAGCAGTTCCGGGACAGGGAGATACTACGAGCAGTACTTC. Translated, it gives CASSSGTGRYYEQYF.

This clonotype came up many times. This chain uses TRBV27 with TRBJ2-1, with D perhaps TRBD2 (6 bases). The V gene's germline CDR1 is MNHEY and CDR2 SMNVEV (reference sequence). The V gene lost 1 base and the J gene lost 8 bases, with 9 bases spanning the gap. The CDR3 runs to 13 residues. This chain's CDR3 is CASSLFGEDEQFF. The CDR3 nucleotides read TGTGCCAGCAGTTTATTTGGGGAGGATGAGCAGTTCTTC.

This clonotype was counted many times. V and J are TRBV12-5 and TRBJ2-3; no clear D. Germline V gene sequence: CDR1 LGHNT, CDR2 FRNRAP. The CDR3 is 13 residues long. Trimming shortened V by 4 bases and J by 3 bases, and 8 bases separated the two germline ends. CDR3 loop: CASGSPFTDTQYF. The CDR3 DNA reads TGTGCTAGTGGTTCCCCTTTTACAGATACGCAGTATTTT.

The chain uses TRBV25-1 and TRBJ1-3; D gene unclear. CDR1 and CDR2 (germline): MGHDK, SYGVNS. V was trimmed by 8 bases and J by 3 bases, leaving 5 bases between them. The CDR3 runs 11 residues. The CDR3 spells CASWGGNTIYF. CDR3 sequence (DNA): TGTGCCAGCTGGGGTGGAAACACCATATATTTT. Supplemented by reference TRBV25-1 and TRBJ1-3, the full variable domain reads EADIYQTPRYLVIGTGKKITLECSQTMGHDKMYWYQQDPGMELHLIHYSYGVNSTEKGDLSSESTVSRIRTEHFPLTLESARPSHTSQYLCASWGGNTIYFGEGSWLTVV.

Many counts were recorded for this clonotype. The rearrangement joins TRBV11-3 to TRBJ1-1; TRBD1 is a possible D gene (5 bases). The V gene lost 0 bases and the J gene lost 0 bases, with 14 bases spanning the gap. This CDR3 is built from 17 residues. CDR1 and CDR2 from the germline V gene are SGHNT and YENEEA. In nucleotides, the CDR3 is TGTGCCAGCAGCTTAGAGGAGGGGAAAACATTGAACACTGAAGCTTTCTTT. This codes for CASSLEEGKTLNTEAFF.

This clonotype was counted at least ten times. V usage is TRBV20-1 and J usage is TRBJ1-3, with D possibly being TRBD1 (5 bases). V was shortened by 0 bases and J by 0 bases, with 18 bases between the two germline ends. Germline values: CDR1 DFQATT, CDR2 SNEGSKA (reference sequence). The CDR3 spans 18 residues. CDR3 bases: TGCAGTGCTAGAGATCCTTGGGGGGAGGGGAACTCTGGAAACACCATATATTTT. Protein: CSARDPWGEGNSGNTIYF.

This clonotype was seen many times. CDR3 residues: CSARGGTVPLNTQYF. The CDR3 DNA reads TGCAGTGCTAGAGGCGGGACAGTACCCTTAAATACGCAGTATTTT. The chain links TRBV20-1 to TRBJ2-3; tentatively, D is TRBD1 (7 bases). The CDR3 extends over 15 amino acids. V shed 1 base and J shed 7 bases, with 18 bases lying between them. Germline CDR1 is DFQATT and CDR2 is SNEGSKA (reference sequence).

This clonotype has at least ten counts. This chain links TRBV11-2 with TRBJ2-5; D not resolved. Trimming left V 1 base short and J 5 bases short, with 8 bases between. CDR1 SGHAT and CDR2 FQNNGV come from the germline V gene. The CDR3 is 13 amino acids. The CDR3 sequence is CASSLVVVETQYF. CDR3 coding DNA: TGTGCCAGCAGCTTAGTGGTGGTGGAGACCCAGTACTTC.

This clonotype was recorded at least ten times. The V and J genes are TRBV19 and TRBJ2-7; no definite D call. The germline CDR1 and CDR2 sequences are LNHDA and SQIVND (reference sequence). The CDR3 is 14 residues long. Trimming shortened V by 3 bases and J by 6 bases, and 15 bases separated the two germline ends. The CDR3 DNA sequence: TGTGCCAGTAGTATTTCCGGCGATCCGGGCGAGCAGTACTTC. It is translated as CASSISGDPGEQYF.

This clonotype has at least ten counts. CDR3 sequence reads: CASSLERQETQYF. As DNA, the CDR3 is TGTGCCAGCAGCTTAGAACGGCAAGAGACCCAGTACTTC. The rearrangement uses TRBV11-3 and TRBJ2-5; D gene unclear. The CDR3 covers 13 residues. Germline lookup yields CDR1 SGHNT and CDR2 YENEEA. Trimming stripped 0 bases from V and 2 bases from J, with 4 bases between. The complete variable domain, with remaining parts taken from reference TRBV11-3 and TRBJ2-5, reads EAGVVQSPRYKIIEKKQPVAFWCNPISGHNTLYWYLQNLGQGPELLIRYENEEAVDDSQLPKDRFSAERLKGVDSTLKIQPAELGDSAVYLCASSLERQETQYFGPGTRLLVL.

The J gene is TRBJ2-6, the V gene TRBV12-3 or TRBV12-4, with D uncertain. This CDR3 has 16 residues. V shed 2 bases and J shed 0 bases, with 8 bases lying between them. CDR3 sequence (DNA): TGTGCCAGCAGTTTACAGCAGCACTCTGGGGCCAACGTCCTGACTTTC. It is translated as CASSLQQHSGANVLTF.

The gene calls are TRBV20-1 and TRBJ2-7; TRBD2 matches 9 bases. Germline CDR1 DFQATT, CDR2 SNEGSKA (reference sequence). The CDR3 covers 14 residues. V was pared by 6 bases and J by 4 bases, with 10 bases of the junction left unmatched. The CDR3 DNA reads TGCAGTGCCGAGGCTAGCGGGAAAAATTACGAGCAGTACTTC. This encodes CSAEASGKNYEQYF.

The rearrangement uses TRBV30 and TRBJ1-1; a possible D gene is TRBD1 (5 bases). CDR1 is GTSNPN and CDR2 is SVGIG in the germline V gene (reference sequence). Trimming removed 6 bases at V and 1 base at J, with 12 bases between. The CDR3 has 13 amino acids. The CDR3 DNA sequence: TGTGCCTGCATACAGGTCAAGAACACTGAAGCTTTCTTT. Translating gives CACIQVKNTEAFF.

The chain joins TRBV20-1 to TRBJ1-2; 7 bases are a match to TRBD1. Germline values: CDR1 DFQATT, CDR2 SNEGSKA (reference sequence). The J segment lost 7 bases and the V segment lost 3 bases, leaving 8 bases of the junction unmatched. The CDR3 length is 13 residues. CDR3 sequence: CSARPDRLFGYTF. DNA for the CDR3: TGCAGTGCTAGGCCGGACAGGTTATTTGGCTACACCTTC.